This section outlines one T cell receptor beta chain sequence together with its context. The sample holds many counts of this clonotype. Its binding antigen is unknown. No base quality values were provided; no much bigger clone lies one nucleotide off. Receptors were amplified or captured by 5' RACE. Sequencing took place on an Illumina HiSeq 2500. A second PCR of roughly 7 to 12 cycles was run with a J-beta primer mix and a sample-barcoded 5' primer. A template-switch 5' adaptor carrying 12 random nucleotides introduced a unique molecular identifier onto each TCR beta cDNA molecule. Each sample yielded at least 3 million CDR3-containing paired-end reads. First-strand cDNA synthesis was performed from all RNA using the Mint cDNA synthesis kit, with priming by a TRBC-specific oligonucleotide. Following uracil-DNA glycosylase treatment, all cDNA underwent a first 18-cycle PCR with the universal primers M1SS and BC2_uni_R. The original pipeline was this. For normalization, 1 million high-quality reads were randomly selected from each sample, with every read carrying a distinct molecular identifier. Instead of being binned into consensus sequences, reads that shared molecular identifiers were thrown out. CDR3 identification, clonotype clustering and error correction used MiTCR with a Q25 quality threshold and the strictest error-elimination algorithm. A nonparametric unseen species model with Euler transformation was used to estimate a lower bound on total TCR beta diversity. The public sequencing data were trimmed at Q25 with fastp and processed into clonotypes with MiXCR by TCRdb, which kept only in-frame beta chains. Merged by CDR3 protein, the rows form single entries marked with the most common genes and DNA. What appears here as the V and J calls and clone size reflects TCRdb's work, not the paper's. The sample includes hundreds of thousands of distinct CDR3 sequences, with about 28% observed a single time. 15% to 17% of the sample is in the top ten clones.

This sample was included in a study of blood T cells in healthy people across ages (dated by TCRdb to the mid-2010s). Some background on the complete study: Template switching captured roughly one uniquely barcoded TCR beta cDNA molecule per two T cells in model experiments. The study measured age-related changes in TCR beta repertoire diversity using deep sequencing normalized with unique cDNA molecular identifiers. Donors were grouped into four age groups: young (average 16 years), middle-aged (roughly 37), aged (roughly 62) and long-lived (approximately 75). Donors of different ages were randomly distributed across sequencing lanes to avoid experimental bias. Two additional independent replicas of 1 million unique cDNA reads from the same blood draw were analyzed for two donors (one aged 18 to 29 and one aged 80 or older).

The donors were roughly 39 Caucasian individuals from Russia, aged about 6 to 95 years, who were systemically healthy. About 9.6 milliliters of peripheral blood were collected from each donor into EDTA-treated Vacutainer tubes. Ficoll-Paque density-gradient centrifugation was used to isolate PBMCs, with at least 6.5 million per sample. Trizol reagent was used to extract total RNA from PBMCs, with at least 5 micrograms per sample. For every donor, flow cytometry on a PBMC aliquot measured the percentage of naive CD45RAhigh/CD27high T cells. On the study overall, not on this receptor specifically: The long-lived group showed more naive CD4+ T cells, fewer expanded clones and increased TCR diversity than the aged group, suggesting age selection. Observed TCR beta diversity per million T cells fell roughly linearly with age, and a significant reduction was already apparent by age roughly 40. Because the CMV infection status of the donors was unknown, age-related changes in expanded clonotypes may potentially have been confounded. Estimates of total diversity from one million sequenced T cells were regarded as lower bounds and underestimates. A strong correlation was found between observed TCR beta diversity and the percentage of naive T cells measured by flow cytometry. Because profiling used bulk unsorted PBMCs, naive and antigen-experienced compartments could not be compared conclusively.

V and J are trimmed by 6 bases and 6 bases, and the gene matches miss 2 bases of the junction. There are 11 amino acids in the CDR3, from cysteine to phenylalanine inclusive. Only the CDR3 part of the read is kept: 33 bases, read in frame from the first base. From the germline V gene, CDR1 is MNHEY and CDR2 is SVGEGT. Sample: blood. The clonotype was recovered from a woman of 80 years or more in good health. In this chain, TRBV6-2 or TRBV6-3 is recombined with TRBJ2-7; a stretch of 7 junction bases matches TRBD1. The sequenced DNA is TGTGCCAGCAGGGACAGGCGCGAGCAGTACTTC. This codes for CASRDRREQYF.